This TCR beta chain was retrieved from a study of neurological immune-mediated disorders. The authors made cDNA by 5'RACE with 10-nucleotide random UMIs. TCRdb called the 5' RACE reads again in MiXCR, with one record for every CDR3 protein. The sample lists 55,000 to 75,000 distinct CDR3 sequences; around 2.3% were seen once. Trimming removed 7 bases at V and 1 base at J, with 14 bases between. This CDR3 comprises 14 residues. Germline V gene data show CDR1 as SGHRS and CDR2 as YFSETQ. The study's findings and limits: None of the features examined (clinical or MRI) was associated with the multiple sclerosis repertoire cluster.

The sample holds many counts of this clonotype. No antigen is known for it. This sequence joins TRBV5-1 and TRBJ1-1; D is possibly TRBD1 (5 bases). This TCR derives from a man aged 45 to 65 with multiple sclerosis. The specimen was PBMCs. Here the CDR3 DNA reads TGCGCCAGCGCCCCGGGCGGGGGGAACACTGAAGCTTTCTTT. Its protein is CASAPGGGNTEAFF.